This T cell receptor beta chain was recorded in a study of PD-L1 blockade in urothelial cancer. This CDR3 contains 14 residues. Germline V gene sequence: CDR1 SEHNR, CDR2 FQNEAQ (reference sequence). V lost 3 bases and J 0 bases, leaving 8 bases between the germline ends. Locally advanced or metastatic urothelial carcinoma was diagnosed in the patients. Sequenced by immunoSEQ multiplex PCR; TCRdb stores in-frame clones only, minus some. The data hold some 76,000 clones, with 85% to 90% observed a single time. This TCR was sampled from a man in his 60s with urothelial cancer. The sample here was PBMCs, taken around atezolizumab (anti-PD-L1) treatment. J is TRBJ1-1 and V is TRBV7-9; no clear D gene. The CDR3 here is CASSLSGMNTEAFF. In nucleotides, the CDR3 is TGTGCCAGCAGCTTGTCGGGAATGAACACTGAAGCTTTCTTT. Drawing the rest from reference TRBV7-9 and TRBJ1-1, the complete variable domain is DTGVSQNPRHKITKRGQNVTFRCDPISEHNRLYWYRQTLGQGPEFLTYFQNEAQLEKSRLLSDRFSAERPKGSFSTLEIQRTEQGDSAMYLCASSLSGMNTEAFFGQGTRLTVV.